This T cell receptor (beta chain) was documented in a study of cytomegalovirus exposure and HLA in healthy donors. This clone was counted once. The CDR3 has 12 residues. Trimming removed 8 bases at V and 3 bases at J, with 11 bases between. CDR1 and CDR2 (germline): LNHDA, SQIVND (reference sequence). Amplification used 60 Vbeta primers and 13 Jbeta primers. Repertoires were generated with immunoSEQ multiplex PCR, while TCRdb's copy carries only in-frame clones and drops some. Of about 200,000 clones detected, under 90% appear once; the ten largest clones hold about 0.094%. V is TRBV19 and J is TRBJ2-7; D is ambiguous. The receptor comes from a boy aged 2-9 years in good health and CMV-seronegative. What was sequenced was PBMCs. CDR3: CASPRKNYEQYF. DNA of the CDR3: TGTGCCAGTCCCAGGAAAAACTACGAGCAGTACTTC.